What follows describes a single TCR beta chain. Its antigen is not known. Primers: 60 Vbeta forward and 13 Jbeta reverse. The protocol was immunoSEQ multiplex PCR, while the TCRdb copy is restricted to in-frame clones and leaves out a portion. In all, the sample yields tens of thousands of clones. This sample stems from a study of cytomegalovirus exposure and HLA in healthy donors. Study observations and caveats: Cytomegalovirus association was assigned to about 150 TCR beta chains.

In germline, CDR1 is SGHTA, CDR2 FQGNSA. V gave up 3 bases and J gave up 3 bases; unmatched junction bases: 7. There are 16 residues in the CDR3. Material for sequencing was PBMCs. The V gene is TRBV7-2, the J gene TRBJ2-3; 9 positions match TRBD2. The receptor was derived from a woman in her thirties or forties in good health and CMV-seronegative. The CDR3 reads CASSLRGGRGTDTQYF. The CDR3 region has the DNA TGTGCCAGCAGCTTGCGGGGGGGACGGGGGACAGATACGCAGTATTTT.